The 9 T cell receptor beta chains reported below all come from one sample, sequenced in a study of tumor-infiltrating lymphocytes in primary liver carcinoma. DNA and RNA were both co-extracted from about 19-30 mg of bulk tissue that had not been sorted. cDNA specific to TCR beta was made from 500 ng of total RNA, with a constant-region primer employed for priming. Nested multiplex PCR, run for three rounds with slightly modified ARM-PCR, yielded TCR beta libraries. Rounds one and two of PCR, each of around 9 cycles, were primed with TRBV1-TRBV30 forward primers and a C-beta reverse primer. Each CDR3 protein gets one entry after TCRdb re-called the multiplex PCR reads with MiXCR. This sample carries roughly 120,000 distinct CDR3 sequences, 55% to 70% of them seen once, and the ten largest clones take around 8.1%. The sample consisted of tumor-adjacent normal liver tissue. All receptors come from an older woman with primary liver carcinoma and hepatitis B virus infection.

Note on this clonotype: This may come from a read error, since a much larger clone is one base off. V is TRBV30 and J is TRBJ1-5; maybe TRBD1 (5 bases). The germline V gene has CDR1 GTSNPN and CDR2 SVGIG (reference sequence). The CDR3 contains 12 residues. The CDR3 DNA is TGTGCCTGGACCCGGGGCAATCAGCCCGAGCATTTT. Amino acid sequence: CAWTRGNQPEHF.

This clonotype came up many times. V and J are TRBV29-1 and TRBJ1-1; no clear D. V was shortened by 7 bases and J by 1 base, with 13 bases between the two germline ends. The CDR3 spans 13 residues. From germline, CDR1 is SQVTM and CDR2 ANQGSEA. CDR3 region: CSAQYGQNTEAFF. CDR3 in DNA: TGCAGCGCCCAGTATGGTCAGAACACTGAAGCTTTCTTT.

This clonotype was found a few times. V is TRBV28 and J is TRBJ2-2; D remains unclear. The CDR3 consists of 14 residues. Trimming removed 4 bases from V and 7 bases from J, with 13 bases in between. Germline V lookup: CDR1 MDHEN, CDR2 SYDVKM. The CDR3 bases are TGTGCCAGCAGTTCCCAAGACCCGGTCGGGGAGCTGTTTTTT. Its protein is CASSSQDPVGELFF.

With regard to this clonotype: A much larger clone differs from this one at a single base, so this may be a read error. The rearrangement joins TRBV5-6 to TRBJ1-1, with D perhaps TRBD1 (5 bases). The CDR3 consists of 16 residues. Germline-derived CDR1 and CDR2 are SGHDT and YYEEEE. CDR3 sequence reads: CVSSFRGGGVNTEAFF. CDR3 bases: TGTGTCAGCAGCTTTAGGGGCGGAGGAGTGAACACTGAAGCTTTCTTT.

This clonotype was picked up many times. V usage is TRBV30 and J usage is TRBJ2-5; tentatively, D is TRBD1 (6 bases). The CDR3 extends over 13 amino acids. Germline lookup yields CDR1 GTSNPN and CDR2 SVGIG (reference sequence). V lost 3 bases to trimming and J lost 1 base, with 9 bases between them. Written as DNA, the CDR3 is TGTGCCTGGAGCCGGGACACCCAAGAGACCCAGTACTTC. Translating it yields CAWSRDTQETQYF.

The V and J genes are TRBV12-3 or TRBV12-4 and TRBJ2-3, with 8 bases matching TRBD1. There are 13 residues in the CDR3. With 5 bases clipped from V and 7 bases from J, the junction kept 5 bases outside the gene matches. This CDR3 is CASSRDRTNTQYF. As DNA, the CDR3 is TGTGCCAGCAGTCGGGACAGGACAAATACGCAGTATTTT.

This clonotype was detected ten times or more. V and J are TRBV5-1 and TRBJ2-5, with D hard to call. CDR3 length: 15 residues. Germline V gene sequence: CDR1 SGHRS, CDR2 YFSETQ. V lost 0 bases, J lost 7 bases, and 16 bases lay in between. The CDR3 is CASSLGSGSMGTQYF. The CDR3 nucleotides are TGCGCCAGCAGCTTGGGATCCGGCTCTATGGGGACCCAGTACTTC.

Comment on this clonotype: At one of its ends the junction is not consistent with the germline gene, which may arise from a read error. In DNA, the CDR3 is TGTGTCAGCAGCTTGGCCAGGGACAGGCAGGAGACCCAGTACTTC. Its translation is CVSSLARDRQETQYF. The chain carries TRBV5-4 and TRBJ2-5; 8 bases are a match to TRBD1. Per germline, CDR1 SGHNT and CDR2 YYREEE (reference sequence). The CDR3 is 15 residues long.

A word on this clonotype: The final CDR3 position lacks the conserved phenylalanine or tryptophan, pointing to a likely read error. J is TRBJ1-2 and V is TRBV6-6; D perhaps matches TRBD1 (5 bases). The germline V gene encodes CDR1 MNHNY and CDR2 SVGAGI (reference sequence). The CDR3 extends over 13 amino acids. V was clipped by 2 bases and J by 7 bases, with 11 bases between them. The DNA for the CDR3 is TGTGCCAGCAGTTACGTCGCAGGGCTTGGCTACACCTTA. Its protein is CASSYVAGLGYTL.